Shown below are 9 T cell receptor beta chains from a single sample sequenced in a study of blood T cell repertoires in COVID-19. The data were produced by immunoSEQ multiplex PCR, yet TCRdb's version contains in-frame clones alone and is incomplete. The sample contains about 220,000 clones, 75% to 90% of which appear only once. Sequencing was done on a sample of PBMCs or T cells enriched from blood (not recorded which). The origin of the receptors is a woman aged 18-29 years in a cohort exposed to, infected with or recovered from COVID-19 (not recorded which).

J is TRBJ1-5 and V is TRBV10-2; 9 bases fit TRBD1. This CDR3 region has 14 residues. CDR1 is WSHSY and CDR2 is SAAADI in the germline V gene. The V gene end was trimmed by 6 bases and the J gene end by 4 bases; junction bases not matched to a gene: 4. Here the CDR3 DNA reads TGCGCCAGCAGCGCACAGGGGGCGAATCAGCCCCAGCATTTT. The encoded protein is CASSAQGANQPQHF.

The chain is built from TRBV27 and TRBJ2-1, with 7 bases fitting TRBD1. The J segment lost 1 base and the V segment lost 5 bases, leaving 5 bases of the junction unmatched. Germline-derived CDR1 and CDR2 are MNHEY and SMNVEV (reference sequence). There are 15 residues in the CDR3. The DNA for the CDR3 is TGTGCCAGCAGTCCTGACAGGGTGTCCTACAATGAGCAGTTCTTC. This codes for CASSPDRVSYNEQFF.

The chain uses TRBV4-1 and TRBJ1-1; D gene unclear. The CDR3 totals 15 residues. Germline V CDR1 and CDR2: MGHRA, YSYEKL. V lost 4 bases to trimming and J lost 0 bases, with 12 bases between them. The CDR3 reads CASSPFRVLNTEAFF. Here the CDR3 DNA reads TGCGCCAGCAGCCCCTTCCGGGTGTTGAACACTGAAGCTTTCTTT.

This chain links TRBV13 with TRBJ2-3, with 8 bases lining up with TRBD2. J was trimmed by 3 bases and V by 4 bases; bases with no gene match: 6. CDR1 PRHDT and CDR2 FYEKMQ come from the germline V gene (reference sequence). The CDR3 contains 15 residues. CDR3 in DNA: TGTGCCAGCAGCTCCCGGGGGGGACTGACAGATACGCAGTATTTT. Translating gives CASSSRGGLTDTQYF. The full variable domain, with the rest looked up from reference TRBV13 and TRBJ2-3, is AAGVIQSPRHLIKEKRETATLKCYPIPRHDTVYWYQQGPGQDPQFLISFYEKMQSDKGSIPDRFSAQQFSDYHSELNMSSLELGDSALYFCASSSRGGLTDTQYFGPGTRLTVL.

J is TRBJ2-1 and V is TRBV18; tentatively, D is TRBD2 (6 bases). V was trimmed by 3 bases and J by 5 bases, leaving 8 bases between them. From germline, CDR1 is KGHSH and CDR2 LQKENI. The CDR3 sequence is 13 residues long. The CDR3 loop is CASSPAGHNEQFF. CDR3 in DNA: TGTGCCAGCTCACCGGCGGGACACAATGAGCAGTTCTTC.

This chain uses TRBV4-1 with TRBJ1-5; a weak D match, TRBD1 (5 bases). Germline CDR1 is MGHRA and CDR2 is YSYEKL. The CDR3 totals 15 residues. V lost 1 base and J 2 bases, leaving 9 bases between the germline ends. The DNA of the CDR3 is TGCGCCAGCAGCCAAGGCAGGGCGGGCAATCAGCCCCAGCATTTT. Protein sequence: CASSQGRAGNQPQHF.

V usage is TRBV6-5 and J usage is TRBJ2-1; perhaps TRBD2 as D (5 bases). Germline loops: CDR1 MNHEY, CDR2 SVGAGI. Deletions cut 2 bases from V and 5 bases from J, with 16 bases between. This CDR3 region has 16 residues. In nucleotides, the CDR3 is TGTGCCAGCAGTTACCGAGTCGCGGGTTTTAACAATGAGCAGTTCTTC. It codes for CASSYRVAGFNNEQFF.

This CDR3 reads CASSLDSKETQYF. The DNA for the CDR3 is TGTGCCAGCAGTTTGGACAGTAAAGAGACCCAGTACTTC. This rearrangement joins TRBV2 to TRBJ2-5, with D perhaps matching TRBD1 (6 bases). CDR1 is SNHLY and CDR2 is FYNNEI in the germline V gene. CDR3 length: 13 amino acids. V lost 5 bases, J lost 3 bases, and 10 bases lay in between.

The J gene is TRBJ1-5, the V gene TRBV12-3 or TRBV12-4; D not certain. V lost 3 bases and J 12 bases, leaving 12 bases between the germline ends. The CDR3 runs to 12 residues. The CDR3 nucleotides are TGTGCCAGCAGTTTTAGAGGATTACTCCAGCATTTT. Amino acid sequence: CASSFRGLLQHF.